Sequencing of this TCR beta chain was carried out in a study of cytomegalovirus exposure and HLA in healthy donors. The study's findings and limits: Among TCR beta chains, those listed as cytomegalovirus-associated numbered over 150.

Assay used: immunoSEQ multiplex PCR; TCRdb lists only in-frame clones, some missing. This sample has roughly 70,000 clones, with 96% found just once. Remarks on this clone: Its antigen is not known.

The CDR3 runs to 16 residues. CDR1 is SGHRS and CDR2 is YFSETQ in the germline V gene. V was clipped by 3 bases and J by 4 bases; unmatched bases: 7. Sample: PBMCs. The rearrangement uses TRBV5-1 and TRBJ2-3; 11 bases agree with TRBD2. The TCR sequence derives from a woman younger than 35 in good health and CMV-seropositive. The CDR3 loop reads CASSSGSGRGPDTQYF. The CDR3 DNA follows: TGCGCCAGCAGCTCAGGTAGCGGGAGGGGTCCAGATACGCAGTATTTT.